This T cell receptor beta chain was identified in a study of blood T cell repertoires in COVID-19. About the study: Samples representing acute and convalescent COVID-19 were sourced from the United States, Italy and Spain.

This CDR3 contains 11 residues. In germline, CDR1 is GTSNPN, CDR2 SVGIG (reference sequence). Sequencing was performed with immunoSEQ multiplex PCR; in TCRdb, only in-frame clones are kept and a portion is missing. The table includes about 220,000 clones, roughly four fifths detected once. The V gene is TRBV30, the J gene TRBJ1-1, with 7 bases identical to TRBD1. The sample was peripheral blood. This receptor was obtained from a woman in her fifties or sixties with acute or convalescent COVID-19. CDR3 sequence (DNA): TGTGCAGGGGGCCTTAACACTGAAGCTTTCTTT. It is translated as CAGGLNTEAFF.